Here is one T cell receptor beta chain with its context. Its target is unknown. These data originate in a study of a mutant IDH1 vaccine in newly diagnosed glioma. Overall study: Standard pretreatment was either radiotherapy, temozolomide, or, for most, radiochemotherapy with temozolomide. Study-level results: With respect to changes in top peripheral T cell clonotypes, pseudoprogression seemed unrelated.

The V and J ends lost 3 bases and 6 bases respectively, with 14 bases between them. The CDR3 runs to 15 residues. CDR1 and CDR2 from the germline V gene are SGHAT and FQNNGV. As to time point: baseline, week 1 (first vaccination visit). Documented treatment: pre-vaccination baseline after standard-of-care therapy. The assay was immunoSEQ multiplex PCR, and TCRdb's table has in-frame clones only and misses some. The profile shows tens of thousands of clones, roughly 93% of them singletons. The gene calls are TRBV11-2 and TRBJ2-2; tentatively, D is TRBD1 or TRBD2 (5 bases each). This sample comprised PBMCs, obtained from a glioma patient treated with radiotherapy, temozolomide or both. This TCR was sampled from a man aged 40-55 years with glioma. DNA of the CDR3: TGTGCCAGCAGCTTCTTGGGGGTTGGGGCCGGGGAGCTGTTTTTT. Its protein product is CASSFLGVGAGELFF. Based on the CDR3 plus reference TRBV11-2 and TRBJ2-2, the full variable domain is EAGVAQSPRYKIIEKRQSVAFWCNPISGHATLYWYQQILGQGPKLLIQFQNNGVVDDSQLPKDRFSAERLKGVDSTLKIQPAKLEDSAVYLCASSFLGVGAGELFFGEGSRLTVL.